One sample yielded the 5 T cell receptor beta chains listed below, sequenced in a study of cytomegalovirus exposure and HLA in healthy donors. PCR amplification relied on 60 Vbeta primers (plus 13 Jbeta primers). The protocol was immunoSEQ multiplex PCR, while the TCRdb copy is restricted to in-frame clones and leaves out a portion. The table lists 130,000 or so clones, more than 60% of them singletons. The sample was PBMCs. The receptors originated from a woman in her 40s in good health and CMV-seropositive.

Of note for this clone: One end of the junction varies from germline; a read error may be responsible. The V gene is TRBV7-2, the J gene TRBJ1-1, with D possibly being TRBD1 (6 bases). Germline CDR1 reads SGHTA; CDR2 reads FQGNSA. This CDR3 has 14 amino acids. CDR3 amino acids: CAGSSVGQNTEAFF. The DNA of the CDR3 is TGTGCCGGCAGCTCCGTGGGACAGAACACTGAAGCTTTCTTT.

The chain employs TRBV14 and TRBJ1-4, with D perhaps TRBD1 (5 bases). The CDR3 is 16 amino acids. Looked up from germline, CDR1 is SGHDN and CDR2 is FVKESK. The ends were cut back, 0 bases at V and 7 bases at J, with 15 bases in the middle. CDR3 region: CASSQDVTGRVEKLFF. DNA for the CDR3: TGTGCCAGCAGCCAAGATGTTACGGGCAGGGTTGAAAAACTGTTTTTT.

V is TRBV5-1 and J is TRBJ2-5, with a possible D match to TRBD1 (6 bases). This CDR3 has 14 residues. Trimming pared 4 bases from V and 2 bases from J, leaving 12 bases between. Germline CDR1 and CDR2: SGHRS and YFSETQ. The DNA for the CDR3 is TGCGCCAGCAGCCCGAGGGGGACGCAAGAGACCCAGTACTTC. This encodes CASSPRGTQETQYF.

The chain employs TRBV19 and TRBJ2-1; 12 bases align to TRBD2. The CDR3 is 16 amino acids. Germline CDR1 is LNHDA and CDR2 is SQIVND (reference sequence). V lost 5 bases and J lost 7; bases outside the gene matches: 9. The CDR3 here is CASSPKLGLAGNEQFF. The CDR3 nucleotides read TGTGCCAGTAGTCCTAAACTGGGACTAGCGGGTAATGAGCAGTTCTTC.

The chain couples TRBV19 to TRBJ2-2, with 9 positions matching TRBD2. The CDR3 covers 15 residues. CDR1 LNHDA and CDR2 SQIVND come from the germline V gene (reference sequence). V gave up 5 bases and J gave up 2 bases; unmatched junction bases: 3. CDR3 protein: CASSPGTSNTGELFF. In nucleotides, the CDR3 is TGTGCCAGTAGTCCCGGGACTAGCAACACCGGGGAGCTGTTTTTT.